Described below is a single TCR beta chain sequence and its context. This specimen comes from a study of blood T cell repertoires in COVID-19. Study as a whole: Samples representing acute and convalescent COVID-19 were sourced from the United States, Italy and Spain. Sample material is recorded as cDNA or gDNA derived from T cells, B-cell-depleted T cells, or PBMCs.

V gave up 2 bases and J gave up 5 bases; unmatched junction bases: 9. The CDR3 length is 17 residues. Germline CDR1 reads LGHNT; CDR2 reads FRNRAP. Authors' methods: The assay estimated nucleated cells by amplifying reference gene primers. Sequencing used immunoSEQ multiplex PCR; TCRdb keeps in-frame clones, though not all of them. V, J and clone size were drawn from that table, and D and trimming were deduced from the DNA. The table has 150,000 to 200,000 clones, roughly 84% seen once; the top ten hold 2.5% to 3.5%. The chain combines TRBV12-5 with TRBJ2-3; 11 positions match TRBD2. What was sequenced was peripheral blood. The TCR originated in a woman aged 55-70 years with acute or convalescent COVID-19. The CDR3 sequence is CASGLSIAGGPGDTQYF. CDR3 DNA: TGTGCTAGTGGTTTGTCCATAGCGGGGGGGCCCGGAGATACGCAGTATTTT.